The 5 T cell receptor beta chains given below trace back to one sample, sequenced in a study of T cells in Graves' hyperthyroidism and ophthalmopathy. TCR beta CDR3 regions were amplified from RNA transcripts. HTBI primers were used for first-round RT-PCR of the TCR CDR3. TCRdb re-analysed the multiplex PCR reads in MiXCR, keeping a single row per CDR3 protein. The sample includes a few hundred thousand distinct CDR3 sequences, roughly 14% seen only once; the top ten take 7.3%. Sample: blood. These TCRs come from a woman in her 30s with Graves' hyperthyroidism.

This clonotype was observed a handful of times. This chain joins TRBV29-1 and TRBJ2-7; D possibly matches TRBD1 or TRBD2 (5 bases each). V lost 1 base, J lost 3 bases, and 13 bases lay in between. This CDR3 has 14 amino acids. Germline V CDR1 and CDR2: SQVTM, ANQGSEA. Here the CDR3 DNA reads TGCAGCGTTGAAGCTCCCGGGACGGGCTACGAGCAGTACTTC. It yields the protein CSVEAPGTGYEQYF.

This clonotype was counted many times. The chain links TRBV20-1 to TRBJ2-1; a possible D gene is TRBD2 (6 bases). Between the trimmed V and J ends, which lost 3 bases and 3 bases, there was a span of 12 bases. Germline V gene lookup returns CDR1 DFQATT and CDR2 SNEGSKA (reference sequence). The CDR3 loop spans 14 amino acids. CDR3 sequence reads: CSARRGLIYNEQFF. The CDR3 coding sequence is TGCAGTGCTAGGAGGGGACTTATCTACAATGAGCAGTTCTTC.

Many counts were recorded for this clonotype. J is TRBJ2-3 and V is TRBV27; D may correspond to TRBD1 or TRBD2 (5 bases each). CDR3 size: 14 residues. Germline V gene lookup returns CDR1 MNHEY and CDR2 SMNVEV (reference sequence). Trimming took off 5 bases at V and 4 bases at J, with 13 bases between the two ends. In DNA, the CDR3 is TGTGCCAGCAGTATCCGGGACGGCCCAGATACGCAGTATTTT. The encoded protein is CASSIRDGPDTQYF.

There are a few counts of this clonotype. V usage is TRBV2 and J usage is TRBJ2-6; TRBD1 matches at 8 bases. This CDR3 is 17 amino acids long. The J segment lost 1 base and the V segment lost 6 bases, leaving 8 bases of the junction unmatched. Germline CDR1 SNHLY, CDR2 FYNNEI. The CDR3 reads CASRTQGGGSGANVLTF. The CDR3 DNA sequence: TGTGCCAGCAGAACACAGGGGGGTGGGTCTGGGGCCAACGTCCTGACTTTC.

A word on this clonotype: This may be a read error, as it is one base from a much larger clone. As DNA, the CDR3 is TGTGCCTGGAGCGGCGAGGGGGGTCGCAATCAGCCCCAGCATTTT. Encoded protein: CAWSGEGGRNQPQHF. V usage is TRBV30 and J usage is TRBJ1-5; tentative D call: TRBD1 (6 bases). CDR1 and CDR2 from the germline V gene are GTSNPN and SVGIG (reference sequence). Trimming took 3 bases from V and 2 from J, leaving 14 bases between them. The CDR3 spans 15 residues. The complete variable domain, with remaining parts taken from reference TRBV30 and TRBJ1-5, reads SQTIHQWPATLVQPVGSPLSLECTVEGTSNPNLYWYRQAAGRGLQLLFYSVGIGQISSEVPQNLSASRPQDRQFILSSKKLLLSDSGFYLCAWSGEGGRNQPQHFGDGTRLSIL.